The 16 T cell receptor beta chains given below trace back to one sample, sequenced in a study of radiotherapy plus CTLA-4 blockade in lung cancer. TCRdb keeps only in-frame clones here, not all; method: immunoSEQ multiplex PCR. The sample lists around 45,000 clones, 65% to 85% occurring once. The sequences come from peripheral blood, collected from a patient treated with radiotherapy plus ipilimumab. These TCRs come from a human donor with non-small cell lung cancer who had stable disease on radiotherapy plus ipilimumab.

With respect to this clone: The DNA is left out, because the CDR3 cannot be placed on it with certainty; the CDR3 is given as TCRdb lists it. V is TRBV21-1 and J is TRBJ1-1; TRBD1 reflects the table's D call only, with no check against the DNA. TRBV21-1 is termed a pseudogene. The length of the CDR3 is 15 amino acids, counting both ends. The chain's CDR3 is CASSSNWGRGTEAFF.

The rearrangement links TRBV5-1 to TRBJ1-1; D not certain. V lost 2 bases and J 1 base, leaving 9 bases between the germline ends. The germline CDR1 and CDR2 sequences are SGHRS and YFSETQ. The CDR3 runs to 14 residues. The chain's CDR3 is CASSLVAGNTEAFF. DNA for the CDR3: TGCGCCAGCAGCTTAGTAGCAGGGAACACTGAAGCTTTCTTT.

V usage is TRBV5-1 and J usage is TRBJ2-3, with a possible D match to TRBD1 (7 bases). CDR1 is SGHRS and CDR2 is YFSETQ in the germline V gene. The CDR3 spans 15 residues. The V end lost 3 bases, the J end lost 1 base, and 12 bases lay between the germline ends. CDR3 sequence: CASSSFRGGTDTQYF. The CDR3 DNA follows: TGCGCCAGCAGCTCGTTCAGGGGGGGCACAGATACGCAGTATTTT.

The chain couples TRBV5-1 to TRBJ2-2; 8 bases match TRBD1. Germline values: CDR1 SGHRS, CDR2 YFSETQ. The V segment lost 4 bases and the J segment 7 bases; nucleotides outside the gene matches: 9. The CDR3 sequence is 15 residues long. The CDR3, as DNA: TGCGCCAGCAGCCCGGGACAGGCGAGAGGCGGGGAGCTGTTTTTT. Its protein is CASSPGQARGGELFF.

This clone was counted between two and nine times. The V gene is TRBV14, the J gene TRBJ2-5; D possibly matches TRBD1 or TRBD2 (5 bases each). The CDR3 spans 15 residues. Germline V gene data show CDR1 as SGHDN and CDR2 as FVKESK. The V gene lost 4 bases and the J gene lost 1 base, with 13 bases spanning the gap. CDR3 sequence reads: CASSRPGPFQETQYF. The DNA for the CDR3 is TGTGCCAGCAGCCGCCCGGGACCCTTCCAAGAGACCCAGTACTTC.

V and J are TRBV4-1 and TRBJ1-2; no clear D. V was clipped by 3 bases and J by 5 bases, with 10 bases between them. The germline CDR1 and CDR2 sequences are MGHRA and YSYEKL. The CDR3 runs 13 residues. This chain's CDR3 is CASSQTTSYGYTF. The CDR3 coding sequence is TGCGCCAGCAGCCAGACTACGTCGTATGGCTACACCTTC.

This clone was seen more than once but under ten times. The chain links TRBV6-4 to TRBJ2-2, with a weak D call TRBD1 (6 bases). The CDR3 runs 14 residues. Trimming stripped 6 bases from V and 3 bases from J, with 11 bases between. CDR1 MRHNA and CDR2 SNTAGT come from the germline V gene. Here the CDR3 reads CASSGTPHTGELFF. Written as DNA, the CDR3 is TGTGCCAGCAGCGGGACACCTCACACCGGGGAGCTGTTTTTT.

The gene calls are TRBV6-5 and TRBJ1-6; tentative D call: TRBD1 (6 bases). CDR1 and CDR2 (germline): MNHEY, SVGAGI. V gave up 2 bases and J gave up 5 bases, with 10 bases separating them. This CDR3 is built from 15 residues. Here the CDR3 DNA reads TGTGCCAGCAGTTACAGTGGACAGCATAATTCACCCCTCCACTTT. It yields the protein CASSYSGQHNSPLHF.

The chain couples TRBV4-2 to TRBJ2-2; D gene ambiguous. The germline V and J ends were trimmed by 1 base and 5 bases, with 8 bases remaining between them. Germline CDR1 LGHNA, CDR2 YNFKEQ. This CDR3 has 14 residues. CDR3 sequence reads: CASSQVVGTGELFF. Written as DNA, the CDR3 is TGTGCCAGCAGCCAAGTGGTTGGGACCGGGGAGCTGTTTTTT.

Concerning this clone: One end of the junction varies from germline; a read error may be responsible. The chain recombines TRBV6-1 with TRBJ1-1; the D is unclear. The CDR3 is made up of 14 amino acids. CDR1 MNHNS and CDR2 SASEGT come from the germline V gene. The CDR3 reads CASIETLANTEAFF. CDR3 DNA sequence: TGTGCCAGCATTGAAACACTGGCGAACACTGAAGCTTTCTTT.

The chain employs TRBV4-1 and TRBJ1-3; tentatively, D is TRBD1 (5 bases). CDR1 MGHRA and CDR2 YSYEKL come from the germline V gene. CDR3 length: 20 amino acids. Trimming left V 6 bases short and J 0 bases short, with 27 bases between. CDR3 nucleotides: TGCGCCAGCAGAAGCACTCCGGGGGTAACGGAGAAGAGCTCTGGAAACACCATATATTTT. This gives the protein CASRSTPGVTEKSSGNTIYF.

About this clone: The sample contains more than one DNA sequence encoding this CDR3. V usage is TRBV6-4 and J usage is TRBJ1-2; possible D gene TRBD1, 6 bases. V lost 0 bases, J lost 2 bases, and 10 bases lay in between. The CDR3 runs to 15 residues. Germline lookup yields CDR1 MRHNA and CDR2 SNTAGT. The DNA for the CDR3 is TGTGCCAGCAGTGACTCAACCACAGGGAACTATGGCTACACCTTC. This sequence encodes CASSDSTTGNYGYTF.

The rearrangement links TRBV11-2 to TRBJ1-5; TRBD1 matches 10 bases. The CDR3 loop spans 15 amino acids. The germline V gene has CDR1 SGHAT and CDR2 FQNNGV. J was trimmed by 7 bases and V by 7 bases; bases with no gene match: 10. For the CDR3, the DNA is TGTGCCAGCACCTTTAGACAGGGGGCTCGGCAGCCCCAGCATTTT. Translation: CASTFRQGARQPQHF. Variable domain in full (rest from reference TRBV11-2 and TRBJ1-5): EAGVAQSPRYKIIEKRQSVAFWCNPISGHATLYWYQQILGQGPKLLIQFQNNGVVDDSQLPKDRFSAERLKGVDSTLKIQPAKLEDSAVYLCASTFRQGARQPQHFGDGTRLSIL.

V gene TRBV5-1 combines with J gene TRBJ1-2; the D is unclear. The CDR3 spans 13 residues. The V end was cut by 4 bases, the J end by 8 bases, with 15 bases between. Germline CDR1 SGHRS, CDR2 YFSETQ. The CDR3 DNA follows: TGCGCCAGCAGCGTTGGGCAGGCGAAAGGCTACACCTTC. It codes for CASSVGQAKGYTF.

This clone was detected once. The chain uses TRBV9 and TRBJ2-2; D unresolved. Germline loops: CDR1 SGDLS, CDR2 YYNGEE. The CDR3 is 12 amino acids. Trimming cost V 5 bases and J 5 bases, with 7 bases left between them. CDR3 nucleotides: TGTGCCAGCAGGGGTCTAACCGGGGAGCTGTTTTTT. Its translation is CASRGLTGELFF.

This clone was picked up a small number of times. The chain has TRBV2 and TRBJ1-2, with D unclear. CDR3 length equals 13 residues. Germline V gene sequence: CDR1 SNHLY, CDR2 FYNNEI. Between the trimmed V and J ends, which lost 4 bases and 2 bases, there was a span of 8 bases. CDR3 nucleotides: TGTGCCAGCAGTGCCGAACCCAACTATGGCTACACCTTC. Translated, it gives CASSAEPNYGYTF.